This T cell receptor (beta chain) appears in the sequencing data of a study of blood T cell repertoires in COVID-19. Germline V gives CDR1 SGHTS, CDR2 YDEGEE. V was cut by 0 bases and J by 0 bases, with 12 bases left in between. This CDR3 is 17 amino acids long. The method was immunoSEQ multiplex PCR; TCRdb's version includes in-frame clones alone and lacks a portion of them. The sample consists of 200,000 to 250,000 clones, roughly 94% of them appearing once. The chain joins TRBV5-8 to TRBJ2-2; possibly TRBD2 for D (6 bases). Material: peripheral blood. This sequence originates from a young man with acute or convalescent COVID-19. CDR3 amino acids: CASSLGAGITNTGELFF. CDR3 coding DNA: TGTGCCAGCAGCTTGGGAGCGGGCATTACGAACACCGGGGAGCTGTTTTTT.